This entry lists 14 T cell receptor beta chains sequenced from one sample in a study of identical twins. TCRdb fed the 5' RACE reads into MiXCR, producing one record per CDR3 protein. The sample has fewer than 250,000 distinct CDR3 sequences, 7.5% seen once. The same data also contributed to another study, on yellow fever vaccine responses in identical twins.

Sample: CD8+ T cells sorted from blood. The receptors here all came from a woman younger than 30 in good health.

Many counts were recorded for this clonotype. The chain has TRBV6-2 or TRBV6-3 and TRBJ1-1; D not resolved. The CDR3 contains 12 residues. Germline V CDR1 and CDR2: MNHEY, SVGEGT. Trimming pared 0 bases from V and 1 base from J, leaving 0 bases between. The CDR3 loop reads CASSYSNTEAFF. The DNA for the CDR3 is TGTGCCAGCAGTTACTCGAACACTGAAGCTTTCTTT.

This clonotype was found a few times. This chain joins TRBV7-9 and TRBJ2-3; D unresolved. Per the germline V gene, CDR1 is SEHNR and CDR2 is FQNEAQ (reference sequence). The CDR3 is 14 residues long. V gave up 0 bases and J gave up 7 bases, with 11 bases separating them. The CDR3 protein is CASSLAVSVHTQYF. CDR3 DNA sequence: TGTGCCAGCAGCTTAGCCGTTAGTGTGCATACGCAGTATTTT.

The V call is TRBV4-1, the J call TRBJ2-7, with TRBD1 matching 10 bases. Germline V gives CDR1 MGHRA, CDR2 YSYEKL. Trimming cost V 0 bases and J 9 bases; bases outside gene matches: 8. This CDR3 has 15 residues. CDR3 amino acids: CASSQDQTGGAGQYF. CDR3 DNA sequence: TGCGCCAGCAGCCAAGATCAGACAGGGGGCGCAGGGCAGTACTTC.

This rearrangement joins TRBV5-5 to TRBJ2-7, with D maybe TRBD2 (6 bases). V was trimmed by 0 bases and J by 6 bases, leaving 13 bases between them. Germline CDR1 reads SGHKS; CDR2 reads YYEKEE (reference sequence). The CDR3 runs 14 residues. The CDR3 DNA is TGTGCCAGCAGCTTGGGGCGGGGCCTTTCCGAGCAGTACTTC. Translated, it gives CASSLGRGLSEQYF.

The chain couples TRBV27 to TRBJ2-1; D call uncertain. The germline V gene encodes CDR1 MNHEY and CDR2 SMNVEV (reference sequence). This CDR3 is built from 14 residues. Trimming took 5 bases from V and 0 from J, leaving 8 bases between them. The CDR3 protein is CASSPSPSYNEQFF. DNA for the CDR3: TGTGCCAGCAGTCCCTCTCCCTCCTACAATGAGCAGTTCTTC.

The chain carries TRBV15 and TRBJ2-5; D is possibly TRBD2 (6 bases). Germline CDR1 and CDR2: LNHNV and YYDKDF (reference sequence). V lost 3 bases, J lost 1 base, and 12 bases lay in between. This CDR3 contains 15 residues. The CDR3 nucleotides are TGTGCCACCAGCAGCGTGCTTAGCGGCCAAGAGACCCAGTACTTC. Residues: CATSSVLSGQETQYF.

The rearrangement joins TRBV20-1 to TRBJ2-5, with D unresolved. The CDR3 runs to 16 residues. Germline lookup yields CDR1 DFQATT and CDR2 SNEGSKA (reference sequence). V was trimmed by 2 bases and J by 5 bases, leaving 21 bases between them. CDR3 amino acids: CSARRDYSPWDETQYF. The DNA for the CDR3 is TGCAGTGCTAGAAGAGATTATTCCCCATGGGATGAGACCCAGTACTTC.

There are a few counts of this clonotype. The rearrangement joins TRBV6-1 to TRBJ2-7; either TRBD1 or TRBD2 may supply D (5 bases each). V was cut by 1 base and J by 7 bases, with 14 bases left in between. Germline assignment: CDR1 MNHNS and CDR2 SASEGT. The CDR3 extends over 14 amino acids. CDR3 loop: CASSEGSGSLEQYV. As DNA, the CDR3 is TGTGCCAGCAGTGAAGGGTCAGGGAGCCTTGAGCAGTACGTC.

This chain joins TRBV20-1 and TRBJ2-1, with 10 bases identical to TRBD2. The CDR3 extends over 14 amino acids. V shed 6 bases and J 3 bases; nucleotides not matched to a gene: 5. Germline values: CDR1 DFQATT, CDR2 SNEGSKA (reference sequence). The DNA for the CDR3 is TGCAGTGCCATCGGGACTAGCGACTACAATGAGCAGTTCTTC. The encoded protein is CSAIGTSDYNEQFF.

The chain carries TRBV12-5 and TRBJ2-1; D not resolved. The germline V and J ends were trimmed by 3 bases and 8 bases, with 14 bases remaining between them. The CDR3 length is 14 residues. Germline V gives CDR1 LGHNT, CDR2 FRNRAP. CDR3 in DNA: TGTGCTAGTGGTTTTCCCGAAGGAGCGTATGAGCAGTTCTTC. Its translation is CASGFPEGAYEQFF.

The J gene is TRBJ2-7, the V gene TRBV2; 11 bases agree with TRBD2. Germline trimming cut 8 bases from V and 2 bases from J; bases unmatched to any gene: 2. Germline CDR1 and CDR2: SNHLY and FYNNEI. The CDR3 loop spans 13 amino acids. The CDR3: CASGTSGTYEQYF. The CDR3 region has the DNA TGTGCCAGCGGGACTAGCGGTACCTACGAGCAGTACTTC.

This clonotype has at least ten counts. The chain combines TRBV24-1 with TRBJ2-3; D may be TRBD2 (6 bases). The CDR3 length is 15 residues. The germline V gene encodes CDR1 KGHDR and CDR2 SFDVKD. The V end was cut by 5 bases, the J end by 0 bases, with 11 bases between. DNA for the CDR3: TGTGCCACCAGTGGAGGTGGGACTAGCACAGATACGCAGTATTTT. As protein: CATSGGGTSTDTQYF.

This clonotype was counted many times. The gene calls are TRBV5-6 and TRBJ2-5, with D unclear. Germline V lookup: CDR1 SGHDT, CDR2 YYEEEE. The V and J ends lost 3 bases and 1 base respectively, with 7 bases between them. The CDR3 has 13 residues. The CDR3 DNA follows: TGTGCCAGCAGCTCAGAAATCCAAGAGACCCAGTACTTC. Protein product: CASSSEIQETQYF.

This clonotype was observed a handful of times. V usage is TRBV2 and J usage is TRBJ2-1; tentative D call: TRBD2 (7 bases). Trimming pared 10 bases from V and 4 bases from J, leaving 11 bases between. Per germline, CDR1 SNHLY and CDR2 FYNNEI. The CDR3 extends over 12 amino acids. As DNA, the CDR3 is TGTGCCACGCGGGGGCGGTACAATGAGCAGTTCTTC. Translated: CATRGRYNEQFF.